This T cell receptor beta chain was observed in a study of response to subunit inactivated influenza vaccine. Notes on the study in general: Each seasonal flu vaccination may recruit only limited new T cells, authors suggested.

Germline CDR1 SGHDT, CDR2 YYEEEE. Germline trimming cut 6 bases from V and 0 bases from J; bases unmatched to any gene: 10. This CDR3 has 16 amino acids. The count of this clonotype is one. The antigen is not known. In TCRdb, the RT-PCR reads were re-called with MiXCR into one record per CDR3 protein. The table includes about 650,000 distinct CDR3 sequences, more than 15% detected once. This sequence originates from a man aged 45-60 years who received an inactivated influenza vaccine. The V and J genes are TRBV5-6 and TRBJ1-1; 8 nucleotides align to TRBD1. The sample here was PBMCs from blood, taken 11 to 12 days after vaccination. The CDR3 here is CASNAGGSWMNTEAFF. As DNA, the CDR3 is TGTGCCAGCAACGCAGGGGGCTCGTGGATGAACACTGAAGCTTTCTTT.